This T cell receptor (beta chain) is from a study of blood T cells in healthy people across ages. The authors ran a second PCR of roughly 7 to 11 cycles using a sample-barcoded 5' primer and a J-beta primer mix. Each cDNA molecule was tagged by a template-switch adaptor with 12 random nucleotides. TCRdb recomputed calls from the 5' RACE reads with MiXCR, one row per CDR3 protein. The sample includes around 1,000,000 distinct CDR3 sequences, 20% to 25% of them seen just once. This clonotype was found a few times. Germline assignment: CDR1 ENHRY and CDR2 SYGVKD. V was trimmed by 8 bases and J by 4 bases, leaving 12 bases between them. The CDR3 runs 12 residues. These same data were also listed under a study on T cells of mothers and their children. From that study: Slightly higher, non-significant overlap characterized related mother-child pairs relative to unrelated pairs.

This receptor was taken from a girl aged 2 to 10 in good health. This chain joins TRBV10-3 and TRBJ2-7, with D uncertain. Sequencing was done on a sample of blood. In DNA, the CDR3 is TGTGCCATCTCCGGGCCGGAATACGAGCAGTACTTC. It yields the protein CAISGPEYEQYF.